The clone carrying this T cell receptor beta chain was seen a few times. The data were obtained in a study of blood T cells in healthy people across ages. Donors were healthy Caucasian individuals from Russia aged roughly 6 to 95. Drawing of peripheral blood yielded roughly 10 milliliters from each donor. Using a J-beta primer mix together with a sample-barcoded 5' primer, a second PCR was run for roughly 7 to 12 cycles. A tag from a template-switch adaptor with 12 random nucleotides marked each cDNA molecule. Each CDR3 protein is one row after TCRdb ran MiXCR on the 5' RACE reads. The top ten clones hold more than 4% of a sample with roughly 1.5 million distinct CDR3 sequences, approximately 43% of them seen once. Sequenced input: blood. This clonotype was sampled from a woman aged 18-29 years in good health.

CDR3 sequence (DNA): TGTGCCAGCAGCTCTGGACTAGCCTCAGAGACCCAGTACTTC. Translation: CASSSGLASETQYF. The rearrangement uses TRBV7-2 and TRBJ2-5; 8 nucleotides align to TRBD2. The CDR3 runs to 14 residues. Trimming cost V 4 bases and J 4 bases; bases outside gene matches: 5. CDR1 SGHTA and CDR2 FQGNSA come from the germline V gene.